Each of the 13 T cell receptor beta chains below was sequenced from the same sample in a study of Graves' ophthalmopathy and Graves' hyperthyroidism. The sequenced template was RNA, covering the TCR beta CDR3 region. Second-round multiplex PCR followed a first-round RT-PCR using HTBI primers. TCRdb recomputed calls from the multiplex PCR reads with MiXCR, one row per CDR3 protein. The sample yields roughly 700,000 distinct CDR3 sequences, 40% seen once. Material for sequencing was peripheral blood. The receptors stem from an adult man with Graves' ophthalmopathy.

This clonotype has just a few counts. CDR3 sequence: CASNGQDYNSPLHF. The CDR3 DNA reads TGTGCCAGCAACGGACAGGACTACAATTCACCCCTCCACTTT. This chain uses TRBV10-3 with TRBJ1-6; 7 nucleotides line up with TRBD1. The CDR3 length is 14 residues. V trimming: 10 bases; J trimming: 7 bases; junction bases outside the gene matches: 10. CDR1 and CDR2 (germline): ENHRY, SYGVKD.

This clonotype turned up a few times. The V call is TRBV20-1, the J call TRBJ2-2; perhaps D is TRBD1 or TRBD2 (7 bases each). V gave up 5 bases and J gave up 11 bases, with 15 bases separating them. This CDR3 has 12 residues. From germline, CDR1 is DFQATT and CDR2 SNEGSKA (reference sequence). The CDR3: CSASQGGIELFF. The CDR3 DNA reads as TGCAGTGCTTCCCAGGGGGGGATCGAGCTGTTTTTT.

This clonotype has a count of ten or more. This chain joins TRBV7-2 and TRBJ2-5; D remains ambiguous. Germline CDR1 reads SGHTA; CDR2 reads FQGNSA. V lost 4 bases and J lost 5, with 8 bases in between. This CDR3 comprises 12 residues. The CDR3 coding sequence is TGTGCCAGCAGCTCCCTCGCGGAGACCCAGTACTTC. Amino acid sequence: CASSSLAETQYF.

This rearrangement joins TRBV29-1 to TRBJ1-1, with D perhaps TRBD1 (5 bases). Germline assignment: CDR1 SQVTM and CDR2 ANQGSEA. V was pared by 8 bases and J by 4 bases, with 17 bases between. The CDR3 is made up of 13 amino acids. In DNA, the CDR3 is TGCAGCAAGATGCAGGTTGGGGCCACTGAAGCTTTCTTT. Its translation: CSKMQVGATEAFF.

This clonotype has at least ten counts. The rearrangement joins TRBV10-1 to TRBJ1-1, with D possibly TRBD1 on 6 matching bases. CDR1 WNHNN and CDR2 SYGVQD come from the germline V gene (reference sequence). The CDR3 totals 15 residues. Trimming removed 4 bases from V and 2 bases from J, with 14 bases in between. The CDR3 is CASSASGGRNTEAFF. CDR3 DNA: TGCGCCAGCAGTGCATCGGGGGGCAGAAACACTGAAGCTTTCTTT.

This chain connects TRBV6-5 to TRBJ1-5, with 7 bases identical to TRBD1. Losses at the gene ends were 8 bases for V and 6 bases for J; bases not matched to a gene: 7. There are 13 residues in the CDR3. Germline V gives CDR1 MNHEY, CDR2 SVGAGI. The CDR3 region is CASRRGLSQPQHF. The CDR3 nucleotides are TGTGCCAGCCGAAGGGGGCTCAGTCAGCCCCAGCATTTT.

A remark on this clonotype: A clone one base away is much larger, so this may be a read error. The CDR3 region is CASSSGTVAEAFF. The CDR3 DNA is TGTGCCAGCAGTTCCGGGACAGTCGCTGAAGCTTTCTTT. The chain couples TRBV2 to TRBJ1-1; 7 bases are a match to TRBD1. The CDR3 contains 13 residues. Germline CDR1 and CDR2: SNHLY and FYNNEI. The J segment lost 6 bases and the V segment lost 5 bases, leaving 6 bases of the junction unmatched.

Regarding this clonotype: A read error is possible here, since a much larger clone lies one base away. The gene calls are TRBV2 and TRBJ2-7; 8 nucleotides match TRBD1. The germline V gene has CDR1 SNHLY and CDR2 FYNNEI. The CDR3 has 12 amino acids. Here the CDR3 reads CTSSQDRVEQYF. CDR3 nucleotide sequence: TGTACCAGCAGCCAGGACAGGGTCGAGCAGTACTTC. The whole variable domain, filled in from reference TRBV2 and TRBJ2-7, reads EPEVTQTPSHQVTQMGQEVILRCVPISNHLYFYWYRQILGQKVEFLVSFYNNEISEKSEIFDDQFSVERPDGSNFTLKIRSTKLEDSAMYFCTSSQDRVEQYFGPGTRLTVT.

This clonotype has at least ten counts. This sequence joins TRBV7-2 and TRBJ1-2; TRBD1 aligns across 12 bases. V lost 5 bases, J lost 8 bases, and 9 bases stayed unmatched. The germline CDR1 and CDR2 sequences are SGHTA and FQGNSA. The CDR3 spans 15 residues. The CDR3 protein is CASSLPQGTGGGYTF. The CDR3 bases are TGTGCCAGCAGCCTCCCCCAGGGGACAGGGGGCGGCTACACCTTC.

This clonotype was seen only a few times. The rearrangement uses TRBV2 and TRBJ2-5; D remains ambiguous. This CDR3 spans 13 amino acids. Looked up from germline, CDR1 is SNHLY and CDR2 is FYNNEI. V lost 5 bases to trimming and J lost 6 bases, with 13 bases between them. The CDR3 here is CASSFRQEQTQYF. Written as DNA, the CDR3 is TGTGCCAGCAGTTTCCGACAAGAGCAGACCCAGTACTTC. The full variable domain, with the rest looked up from reference TRBV2 and TRBJ2-5, is EPEVTQTPSHQVTQMGQEVILRCVPISNHLYFYWYRQILGQKVEFLVSFYNNEISEKSEIFDDQFSVERPDGSNFTLKIRSTKLEDSAMYFCASSFRQEQTQYFGPGTRLLVL.

In regard to this clonotype: A much larger clone lies a single base off, so this may be a read error. The J gene is TRBJ2-2, the V gene TRBV29-1; D gene uncertain. V shed 2 bases and J shed 7 bases, with 11 bases lying between them. Per the germline V gene, CDR1 is SQVTM and CDR2 is ANQGSEA. The CDR3 sequence is 13 residues long. The CDR3 protein is CSVESGRLGELFF. The CDR3 nucleotides are TGCAGCGTTGAATCCGGCCGGCTCGGGGAGCTGTTTTTT.

This clonotype was detected ten times or more. The rearrangement uses TRBV15 and TRBJ1-3; perhaps TRBD1 as D (5 bases). CDR1 LNHNV and CDR2 YYDKDF come from the germline V gene (reference sequence). Between the trimmed V and J ends, which lost 10 bases and 4 bases, there was a span of 14 bases. This CDR3 comprises 13 residues. The CDR3 DNA reads as TGTGCCAGCCAGCTTGGGGGAGGAAACACCATATATTTT. Protein product: CASQLGGGNTIYF.

This clonotype was counted many times. The chain's CDR3 is CASSQGLAEKNQETQYF. In nucleotides, the CDR3 is TGCGCCAGCAGTCAGGGACTAGCGGAGAAGAACCAAGAGACCCAGTACTTC. The V and J genes are TRBV10-1 and TRBJ2-5; TRBD2 matches 11 bases. CDR1 WNHNN and CDR2 SYGVQD come from the germline V gene (reference sequence). V shed 5 bases, J shed 0 bases, and the junction held 8 bases outside the gene matches. The CDR3 loop spans 17 amino acids.